This is a list of T cell receptor beta chains from one sample in a study of blood T cell repertoires in COVID-19. TCRdb keeps only in-frame clones here, not all; method: immunoSEQ multiplex PCR. This repertoire shows approximately 100,000 clones, 81% found once; its top ten account for roughly 4.4%. The sample consisted of peripheral blood. These receptors all stem from a man aged 60 to 75 with acute or convalescent COVID-19. Each CDR3 is given with its conserved first and last residue. D genes are given only for firm matches. Clone size is shown for a subset of rows, as once, few, many or a class of expanded clone.

D gene: TRBD2
V gene: TRBV24-1
J gene: TRBJ2-3
clone size: NA
CDR3 DNA: TGTGCCACCAGTGAAGCTGCGGGAGGGCCAGCAGATACGCAGTATTTT
CDR3 protein: CATSEAAGGPADTQYF

D gene: TRBD1
V gene: TRBV6-6
J gene: TRBJ2-7
clone size: NA
CDR3 DNA: TGTGCCAGCAGTTTCCCGGGACAGGCCAACAGCGAGCAGTACTTC
CDR3 protein: CASSFPGQANSEQYF

D gene: NA
V gene: TRBV21-1
J gene: TRBJ1-3
clone size: NA
CDR3 DNA: TGTGCCAGCAGCAGTCTAACGGAGCTCTGGAAACACATATATTTT
CDR3 protein: CASSSLTELWKHIYF

D gene: TRBD2
V gene: TRBV20-1
J gene: TRBJ2-3
clone size: NA
CDR3 DNA: TGCAGTGCTAGTTCCGCCGGAACTAGCGGGATAGGCACAGATACGCAGTATTTT
CDR3 protein: CSASSAGTSGIGTDTQYF

D gene: TRBD1
V gene: TRBV6-5
J gene: TRBJ2-7
clone size: NA
CDR3 DNA: TGTGCCAGCACCGGGACAGGGGGGTCCTACGAGCAGTACTTC
CDR3 protein: CASTGTGGSYEQYF

D gene: NA
V gene: TRBV11-3
J gene: TRBJ1-4
clone size: NA
CDR3 DNA: TGTGCCAGCAGCTCACCCGGTCCAACTAATGAAAAACTGTTTTTT
CDR3 protein: CASSSPGPTNEKLFF

D gene: NA
V gene: TRBV12-5
J gene: TRBJ1-4
clone size: NA
CDR3 DNA: TGTGCTAGTGGTTTGGTACTTTTTATGGGGGCGACTAATGAAAAACTGTTTTTT
CDR3 protein: CASGLVLFMGATNEKLFF

D gene: TRBD2
V gene: TRBV6-5
J gene: TRBJ2-5
clone size: NA
CDR3 DNA: TGTGCCAGCAGTAAGGGACTAGGGGGGACCCAGTACTTC
CDR3 protein: CASSKGLGGTQYF

D gene: NA
V gene: TRBV5-1
J gene: TRBJ2-3
clone size: NA
CDR3 DNA: TGCGCCAGCAGACGCCAGGGAAAAGACACAGATACGCAGTATTTT
CDR3 protein: CASRRQGKDTDTQYF

D gene: NA
V gene: TRBV25-1
J gene: TRBJ1-6
clone size: few
CDR3 DNA: TGTGCCAGCAGTGAACAGGGCTTTAATTCACCCCTCCACTTT
CDR3 protein: CASSEQGFNSPLHF

D gene: TRBD1
V gene: TRBV7-2
J gene: TRBJ1-4
clone size: NA
CDR3 DNA: TGTGCCAGCAGCCTCGGACAGGGCCCTAATGAAAAACTGTTTTTT
CDR3 protein: CASSLGQGPNEKLFF

D gene: NA
V gene: TRBV2
J gene: TRBJ2-5
clone size: NA
CDR3 DNA: TGTGCCAGCATGATAACCGGGGTACAAGAGACCCAGTACTTC
CDR3 protein: CASMITGVQETQYF

D gene: NA
V gene: TRBV6-4
J gene: TRBJ1-1
clone size: few
CDR3 DNA: TGTGCCAGCAGCGCAAATAAAGGGGGAGAGACTGAAGCTTTCTTT
CDR3 protein: CASSANKGGETEAFF

D gene: NA
V gene: TRBV2
J gene: TRBJ2-7
clone size: NA
CDR3 DNA: TGTGCCAGCAGTCCCAGACCGACTGGACAGAGCTCCTACGAGCAGTACTTC
CDR3 protein: CASSPRPTGQSSYEQYF

D gene: TRBD2
V gene: TRBV9
J gene: TRBJ2-2
clone size: NA
CDR3 DNA: TGTGCCAGCAGCCCCGGGGGGTGGGAGCTGTTTTTT
CDR3 protein: CASSPGGWELFF

D gene: NA
V gene: TRBV7-9
J gene: TRBJ1-3
clone size: NA
CDR3 DNA: TGTGCCAGCAGCTTGGCCTTGGGAAACACCATATATTTT
CDR3 protein: CASSLALGNTIYF

D gene: TRBD2
V gene: TRBV5-4
J gene: TRBJ2-1
clone size: NA
CDR3 DNA: TGTGCCAGCAGCCCGCAAGCGGGGAAGAATGAGCAGTTCTTC
CDR3 protein: CASSPQAGKNEQFF

D gene: NA
V gene: TRBV11-2
J gene: TRBJ1-4
clone size: NA
CDR3 DNA: TGTGCCAGCAGCTTAGGAGTCCAGGGCGGAAAACTGTTTTTT
CDR3 protein: CASSLGVQGGKLFF

D gene: TRBD2
V gene: TRBV6-5
J gene: TRBJ2-7
clone size: NA
CDR3 DNA: TGTGCCAGCAGTTATCTAGCGGGAGGCTACGAGCAGTACTTC
CDR3 protein: CASSYLAGGYEQYF

D gene: NA
V gene: TRBV5-1
J gene: TRBJ1-3
clone size: NA
CDR3 DNA: TGCGCCAGCAGCGCGGACGGCGGGGCTGGAAACACCATATATTTT
CDR3 protein: CASSADGGAGNTIYF

D gene: NA
V gene: TRBV6-6
J gene: TRBJ2-7
clone size: NA
CDR3 DNA: TGTGCCAGCAGTTCCCCAGGTTACGAGCAGTACTTC
CDR3 protein: CASSSPGYEQYF

D gene: NA
V gene: TRBV10-1
J gene: TRBJ2-3
clone size: NA
CDR3 DNA: TGCGCCAGCAGTGATAGGACAGCTCAGAACCTGGATACGCAGTATTTT
CDR3 protein: CASSDRTAQNLDTQYF

D gene: TRBD1
V gene: TRBV7-2
J gene: TRBJ2-7
clone size: NA
CDR3 DNA: TGTGCCAGCAGCGAGACAGGGGGCTCCCACGAGCAGTACTTC
CDR3 protein: CASSETGGSHEQYF

D gene: TRBD2
V gene: TRBV7-2
J gene: TRBJ2-3
clone size: NA
CDR3 DNA: TGTGCCAGCAGCCTCTTAGGACTAGCAATCCCAGATACGCAGTATTTT
CDR3 protein: CASSLLGLAIPDTQYF

D gene: NA
V gene: TRBV10-3
J gene: TRBJ2-5
clone size: NA
CDR3 DNA: TGTGCCACCCAGGCACAACTCCAAGAGACCCAGTACTTC
CDR3 protein: CATQAQLQETQYF

D gene: NA
V gene: TRBV9
J gene: TRBJ1-3
clone size: once
CDR3 DNA: TGTGCCAGCAGCCCATCAGGGATCTCTGGAAACACCATATATTTT
CDR3 protein: CASSPSGISGNTIYF

D gene: NA
V gene: TRBV18
J gene: TRBJ2-7
clone size: NA
CDR3 DNA: TGTGCCAGCTCACCACTTAGAACAGCCTACGAGCAGTACTTC
CDR3 protein: CASSPLRTAYEQYF

D gene: NA
V gene: TRBV10-2
J gene: TRBJ1-6
clone size: few
CDR3 DNA: TGCGCCAGCAGACAGGGCGGATATTCACCCCTCCACTTT
CDR3 protein: CASRQGGYSPLHF

D gene: TRBD2
V gene: TRBV29-1
J gene: TRBJ2-1
clone size: once
CDR3 DNA: TGCAGCGTTCGGACTAGGAGGGAGCAGTTCTTC
CDR3 protein: CSVRTRREQFF

D gene: NA
V gene: TRBV27
J gene: TRBJ1-5
clone size: NA
CDR3 DNA: TGTGCCAGCAGTTTACCGACCGGGACTGGTAGCAATCAGCCCCAGCATTTT
CDR3 protein: CASSLPTGTGSNQPQHF

D gene: TRBD2
V gene: TRBV15
J gene: TRBJ2-5
clone size: NA
CDR3 DNA: TGTGCCACCAGCAGAGATCTAGCGGGAGGGCCATGGCAAGAGACCCAGTACTTC
CDR3 protein: CATSRDLAGGPWQETQYF

D gene: TRBD1
V gene: TRBV24-1
J gene: TRBJ2-7
clone size: NA
CDR3 DNA: TGTGCCACCAGTGACATTCTCAGTGCTGGACAGGGGCCTCTAGCGCATCCTTCCGAGCAGTACTTC
CDR3 protein: CATSDILSAGQGPLAHPSEQYF

D gene: TRBD2
V gene: TRBV19
J gene: TRBJ2-7
clone size: NA
CDR3 DNA: TGTGCCAGTAGTATTCTAGCGGGCTATTCCTACGAGCAGTACTTC
CDR3 protein: CASSILAGYSYEQYF

D gene: TRBD1
V gene: TRBV19
J gene: TRBJ2-2
clone size: NA
CDR3 DNA: TGTGCCAGTAGTCGGGACAGGGGAGCCCCGAACACCGGGGAGCTGTTTTTT
CDR3 protein: CASSRDRGAPNTGELFF

D gene: TRBD2
V gene: TRBV28
J gene: TRBJ2-1
clone size: NA
CDR3 DNA: TGTGCCAGCAATCACGGCTCGCTAGCGGGAGAATACAATGAGCAGTTCTTC
CDR3 protein: CASNHGSLAGEYNEQFF

D gene: TRBD1
V gene: TRBV19
J gene: TRBJ2-7
clone size: NA
CDR3 DNA: TGTGCCAGTAGTCACGCCGACAGGGAACGGCTAATCTTC
CDR3 protein: CASSHADRERLIF

D gene: NA
V gene: TRBV19
J gene: TRBJ2-7
clone size: once
CDR3 DNA: TGTGCCACTACGGCCAGCACAGGGTTGAGATCCTACGAGCAGTACTTC
CDR3 protein: CATTASTGLRSYEQYF

D gene: NA
V gene: TRBV6-6
J gene: TRBJ2-7
clone size: NA
CDR3 DNA: TGTGCCAGCAGTCCCCTCCTTCGGACAGCGAACATTATTTACGAGCAGTACTTC
CDR3 protein: CASSPLLRTANIIYEQYF

D gene: NA
V gene: TRBV5-1
J gene: TRBJ1-2
clone size: NA
CDR3 DNA: TGCGCCAGCAGTCTTGATGAACCGGGGAGCGGCTACACCTTC
CDR3 protein: CASSLDEPGSGYTF

D gene: TRBD1
V gene: TRBV12-3/TRBV12-4
J gene: TRBJ2-7
clone size: NA
CDR3 DNA: TGTGCCAGCAGTTCCCGGACAGGGCGAGAGCAGTACTTC
CDR3 protein: CASSSRTGREQYF

D gene: TRBD2
V gene: TRBV19
J gene: TRBJ2-7
clone size: NA
CDR3 DNA: TGTGCCAGTAGTCCAAAAGCTGGGAGGGTTAGCGAGCAGTACTTC
CDR3 protein: CASSPKAGRVSEQYF